Included here is one T cell receptor beta chain sequence, with context. The entry originates in a study of blood T cell repertoires in COVID-19. The CDR3 is 14 amino acids. With 4 bases clipped from V and 3 bases from J, the junction kept 2 bases outside the gene matches. The V gene's germline CDR1 is SEHNR and CDR2 FQNEAQ (reference sequence). The data were produced by immunoSEQ multiplex PCR, yet TCRdb's version contains in-frame clones alone and is incomplete. The table includes some 100,000 clones, approximately 93% detected once. The sequence was obtained from a man aged 60-69 years with acute or convalescent COVID-19. The V and J genes are TRBV7-9 and TRBJ2-5; TRBD2 agrees at 10 bases. The sample comprised peripheral blood. Written as DNA, the CDR3 is TGTGCCAGCAGCTCACTAGCGGGGAAAGAGACCCAGTACTTC. The encoded protein is CASSSLAGKETQYF.